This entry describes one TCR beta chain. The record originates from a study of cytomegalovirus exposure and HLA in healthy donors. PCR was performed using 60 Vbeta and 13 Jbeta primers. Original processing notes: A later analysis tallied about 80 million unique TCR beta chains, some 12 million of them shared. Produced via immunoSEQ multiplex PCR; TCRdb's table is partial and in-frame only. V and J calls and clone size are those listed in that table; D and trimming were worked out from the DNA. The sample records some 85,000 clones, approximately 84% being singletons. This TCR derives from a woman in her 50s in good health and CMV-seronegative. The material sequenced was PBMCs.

CDR3 protein: CASSQRQGRNDQPQHF. CDR3 DNA sequence: TGCGCCAGCAGCCAGAGACAGGGTAGGAATGATCAGCCCCAGCATTTT. J is TRBJ1-5 and V is TRBV4-1; 7 positions agree with TRBD1. The germline CDR1 and CDR2 sequences are MGHRA and YSYEKL. CDR3 length equals 16 residues. The J segment lost 5 bases and the V segment lost 3 bases, leaving 10 bases of the junction unmatched.